The 17 T cell receptor beta chains below all came from one sample that was sequenced in a study of T cells expressing NK-cell markers. TCRdb re-called the 5' RACE reads and catalogs CDR3 proteins one per entry, DNA excluded. The sample has about 150,000 distinct CDR3 sequences; the top ten hold roughly a third. What was sequenced was blood T cells: a sorted CD56 or NKG2C T cell subset, CD4+ or CD8+ T cells, or bulk PBMC T cells (not recorded which). The origin of the receptors is a woman aged 45-60 years in good health.

The chain uses TRBV20-1 and TRBJ1-2. This CDR3 spans 13 amino acids. Germline CDR1 and CDR2: DFQATT and SNEGSKA (reference sequence). CDR3 sequence reads: CSARAVMGYGYTF.

This chain joins TRBV5-4 and TRBJ2-3. The V gene's germline CDR1 is SGHNT and CDR2 YYREEE (reference sequence). This CDR3 comprises 15 residues. The CDR3 loop is CASSLTPSGTDTQYF.

CDR3 amino acids: CASSLVAGGFNEQFF. The chain recombines TRBV5-1 with TRBJ2-1; lacking DNA, the TRBD2 call made by TCRdb goes unchecked. Germline-derived CDR1 and CDR2 are SGHRS and YFSETQ. The CDR3 extends over 15 amino acids.

V usage is TRBV5-5 and J usage is TRBJ1-1. There are 12 residues in the CDR3. Germline CDR1 SGHKS, CDR2 YYEKEE (reference sequence). CDR3: CASSLFDTEAFF.

The chain recombines TRBV5-1 with TRBJ2-1; TCRdb proposes TRBD1, but this gene call is untestable without DNA. The CDR3 is 15 residues long. Germline V gene data show CDR1 as SGHRS and CDR2 as YFSETQ. The CDR3 loop reads CASSQGTQAYNEQFF.

The chain links TRBV12-5 to TRBJ2-7; TCRdb selects TRBD1, and the lack of DNA leaves this call unchecked. Per germline, CDR1 LGHNT and CDR2 FRNRAP. CDR3 size: 14 residues. The CDR3 reads CASGTGDRAYEQYF.

The V gene is TRBV27, the J gene TRBJ1-2; the D call from TCRdb, TRBD1, cannot be confirmed without DNA. The CDR3 has 14 amino acids. From germline, CDR1 is MNHEY and CDR2 SMNVEV (reference sequence). CDR3 protein: CASSLAGGEYGYTF.

This sequence joins TRBV5-5 and TRBJ2-2; TCRdb reports TRBD1, a call that lacks DNA to check it against. Germline CDR1 SGHKS, CDR2 YYEKEE (reference sequence). CDR3 length: 15 amino acids. The CDR3 is CASSLSQGYTGELFF.

CDR3 residues: CASRGKGYTDTQYF. The J gene is TRBJ2-3, the V gene TRBV28; the TRBD1 assignment by TCRdb is unverifiable without DNA. This CDR3 has 14 residues. Germline V CDR1 and CDR2: MDHEN, SYDVKM.

V is TRBV29-1 and J is TRBJ1-2. This CDR3 comprises 14 residues. Per germline, CDR1 SQVTM and CDR2 ANQGSEA. This CDR3 is CSVEDHDFLRGYTF. The whole variable domain, filled in from reference TRBV29-1 and TRBJ1-2, reads SAVISQKPSRDICQRGTSLTIQCQVDSQVTMMFWYRQQPGQSLTLIATANQGSEATYESGFVIDKFPISRPNLTFSTLTVSNMSPEDSSIYLCSVEDHDFLRGYTFGSGTRLTVV.

CDR3 loop: CASSLAPGDNSPLHF. The rearrangement uses TRBV7-9 and TRBJ1-6; TCRdb calls TRBD1, which cannot be checked without DNA. Germline loops: CDR1 SEHNR, CDR2 FQNEAQ (reference sequence). CDR3 size: 15 residues.

The genes are TRBV29-1 and TRBJ1-2; as DNA is missing, the TRBD1 call by TCRdb cannot be tested. This CDR3 is built from 19 residues. Germline CDR1 and CDR2: SQVTM and ANQGSEA. The CDR3: CSVEKVGTGALGPNYGYTF.

This sequence joins TRBV6-6 and TRBJ1-2; TCRdb lists TRBD1, though no DNA is available to test this call. Germline V gives CDR1 MNHNY, CDR2 SVGAGI (reference sequence). The CDR3 totals 14 residues. This CDR3 reads CASSYGQPNYGYTF.

The gene calls are TRBV10-3 and TRBJ2-1; as DNA is missing, the TRBD1 call by TCRdb cannot be tested. CDR1 and CDR2 from the germline V gene are ENHRY and SYGVKD. The CDR3 has 16 residues. CDR3 region: CAISRRDRGPENEQFF.

V and J are TRBV7-9 and TRBJ1-2; TCRdb designates TRBD1, a call that cannot be tested without DNA. The CDR3 runs to 15 residues. Per germline, CDR1 SEHNR and CDR2 FQNEAQ (reference sequence). CDR3 in amino acids: CASSPALGAGYGYTF.

This chain uses TRBV2 with TRBJ2-1. Germline-derived CDR1 and CDR2 are SNHLY and FYNNEI. The CDR3 totals 14 residues. The CDR3 reads CASQGDSSYNEQFF.

The CDR3 reads CASRGTLNYGYTF. The chain couples TRBV6-5 to TRBJ1-2; TCRdb's assignment of TRBD1 cannot be checked, as there is no DNA. The CDR3 totals 13 residues. CDR1 is MNHEY and CDR2 is SVGAGI in the germline V gene.